These 28 T cell receptor beta chains were all obtained from the same sample, sequenced in a study of blood T cells in healthy people across ages. Next came a second PCR, run for about 7 to 12 cycles, which used a sample-barcoded 5' primer along with a J-beta primer mix. One entry per CDR3 protein results from TCRdb running MiXCR on the 5' RACE reads. There are about 930,000 distinct CDR3 sequences in the sample; 25% to 35% occur only once, and roughly 10% lies in the top ten. The same data also went into a second study, on T cells of mothers and their children.

What was sequenced was blood. Receptor source: a woman aged 40 to 55 in good health.

As concerns this clonotype: A much larger clone sits a single nucleotide away, making a read error possible. The V and J genes are TRBV27 and TRBJ2-5; no definite D call. The end of the DNA is better explained by TRBJ2-7, so the J call may be wrong. The CDR3 consists of 15 residues. Germline V gene data show CDR1 as MNHEY and CDR2 as SMNVEV (reference sequence). The CDR3 spells CASSLSRNRTYEQYF. The CDR3 nucleotides read TGTGCCAGCAGTTTAAGCCGCAATCGGACCTACGAGCAGTACTTC.

The chain joins TRBV5-6 to TRBJ2-5; D not resolved. The CDR3 spans 15 residues. V dropped 4 bases and J dropped 2 bases, with 15 bases sitting between them. Germline lookup yields CDR1 SGHDT and CDR2 YYEEEE. The CDR3: CASSPRLAVQETQYF. The CDR3, as DNA: TGTGCCAGCAGCCCACGGCTGGCTGTTCAAGAGACCCAGTACTTC.

This clonotype was detected many times. The chain carries TRBV20-1 and TRBJ2-7; 8 nucleotides agree with TRBD1. V shed 4 bases and J 2 bases; nucleotides not matched to a gene: 7. Germline CDR1 and CDR2: DFQATT and SNEGSKA (reference sequence). The CDR3 consists of 14 residues. The CDR3 DNA sequence: TGCAGTGCTACAGCAGGGGGCTATACCTACGAGCAGTACTTC. It encodes CSATAGGYTYEQYF.

Regarding this clonotype: One end of the junction is discordant with germline, which a read error may explain. The V and J genes are TRBV2 and TRBJ1-2; D not resolved. Per the germline V gene, CDR1 is SNHLY and CDR2 is FYNNEI. The CDR3 covers 12 residues. CDR3 coding DNA: TGTGCCAGCAGTGAGAACCGCTATGGCTACGCCTTC. Translation: CASSENRYGYAF.

This clonotype was seen repeatedly, ten times or more. The chain uses TRBV4-1 and TRBJ2-5; tentative D call: TRBD1 (6 bases). The V and J ends lost 0 bases and 1 base respectively, with 9 bases between them. The V gene's germline CDR1 is MGHRA and CDR2 YSYEKL. There are 15 residues in the CDR3. Written as DNA, the CDR3 is TGCGCCAGCAGCCAAGACAGGGGTTTCCAAGAGACCCAGTACTTC. Translating it yields CASSQDRGFQETQYF.

As concerns this clonotype: The junction does not match germline at one end; this may be a read error. This chain uses TRBV5-1 with TRBJ2-7; TRBD1 matches at 7 bases. The CDR3 is 15 amino acids. CDR1 is SGHRS, CDR2 YFSETQ, per germline. DNA for the CDR3: TGCGCCAGCAGCTCGGACGGACAGGTCATCTACGAGCGGTACTTC. Translation gives CASSSDGQVIYERYF.

This clonotype came up many times. The gene calls are TRBV29-1 and TRBJ2-5; tentatively, D is TRBD1 or TRBD2 (5 bases each). V gave up 6 bases and J gave up 2 bases, with 13 bases separating them. Germline loops: CDR1 SQVTM, CDR2 ANQGSEA. The CDR3 runs 13 residues. The CDR3 is CSVQGWGQETQYF. The DNA of the CDR3 is TGCAGCGTCCAGGGTTGGGGGCAAGAGACCCAGTACTTC.

The V and J genes are TRBV12-3 or TRBV12-4 and TRBJ2-3, with D maybe TRBD1 (6 bases). V lost 6 bases and J 0 bases, leaving 13 bases between the germline ends. This CDR3 spans 15 amino acids. CDR3: CASSPEDSSTDTQYF. For the CDR3, the DNA is TGTGCCAGCAGCCCCGAGGACAGTAGCACAGATACGCAGTATTTT.

This clonotype came up a few times. The V gene is TRBV28, the J gene TRBJ1-2; D might be TRBD1 (5 bases). Trimming took off 6 bases at V and 2 bases at J, with 13 bases between the two ends. The CDR3 sequence is 14 residues long. The germline V gene encodes CDR1 MDHEN and CDR2 SYDVKM. The CDR3 spells CASSRLRTNYGYTF. As DNA, the CDR3 is TGTGCCAGCAGCCGTCTCAGGACAAACTATGGCTACACCTTC.

The chain joins TRBV3-1 to TRBJ2-3; 7 bases map to TRBD2. This CDR3 has 17 amino acids. Germline CDR1 LGHDT, CDR2 YNNKEL (reference sequence). After removal of 4 bases from V and 4 bases from J, the junction contained 14 bases not matched to a gene. The CDR3 sequence: CASSPLGSGGSADTQYF. For the CDR3, the DNA is TGTGCCAGCAGCCCGCTGGGTTCGGGGGGAAGCGCAGATACGCAGTATTTT.

This clonotype occurred many times. The chain combines TRBV2 with TRBJ2-7; D is perhaps TRBD2 (6 bases). V lost 7 bases and J 5 bases, leaving 18 bases between the germline ends. CDR3 size: 14 residues. Looked up from germline, CDR1 is SNHLY and CDR2 is FYNNEI. CDR3 sequence reads: CASMSGGAGNEQYF. Here the CDR3 DNA reads TGTGCCAGCATGTCAGGAGGGGCGGGCAACGAGCAGTACTTC.

Turning to this clonotype: A much larger clone sits a single nucleotide away, making a read error possible. The CDR3 nucleotides are TGTGCCAGCAGCCCCAGTAACTCTGGGCCTCCCTACGAGCAGTACTTC. Translation: CASSPSNSGPPYEQYF. The rearrangement links TRBV7-3 to TRBJ2-4, with unresolved D. The J call may be faulty, since TRBJ2-7 better matches the DNA end. The CDR3 is 16 amino acids. Germline values: CDR1 SGHTA, CDR2 FQGTGA.

This chain joins TRBV7-2 and TRBJ2-7; D perhaps matches TRBD2 (7 bases). Germline V CDR1 and CDR2: SGHTA, FQGNSA. Trimming pared 5 bases from V and 2 bases from J, leaving 19 bases between. The CDR3 has 16 residues. The CDR3 spells CASSAGWVGGPYEQYF. The CDR3, as DNA: TGTGCCAGCAGCGCCGGTTGGGTGGGGGGGCCCTACGAGCAGTACTTC.

This clonotype was seen a handful of times. Just one base apart from a much larger clone, this may be a read error. The gene calls are TRBV10-2 and TRBJ2-1; D remains unclear. The CDR3 runs to 11 residues. Germline CDR1 reads WSHSY; CDR2 reads SAAADI. This CDR3 reads CVSSLSYEQFF. DNA of the CDR3: TGCGTCAGCAGCCTCTCCTACGAGCAGTTCTTC.

This clonotype came up a few times. The rearrangement joins TRBV20-1 to TRBJ2-7, with D perhaps being TRBD1 or TRBD2 (6 bases each). The V and J ends lost 2 bases and 3 bases respectively, with 23 bases between them. CDR1 and CDR2 (germline): DFQATT, SNEGSKA (reference sequence). The CDR3 consists of 17 residues. The CDR3 sequence: CSARPPSGRGQFYEQYF. The CDR3 bases are TGCAGTGCTAGACCTCCGTCGGGGCGGGGACAATTCTACGAGCAGTACTTC.

This clonotype was found a few times. The J gene is TRBJ2-7, the V gene TRBV18; tentatively, D is TRBD1 (6 bases). The CDR3 loop spans 13 amino acids. CDR1 KGHSH and CDR2 LQKENI come from the germline V gene. The germline V and J ends were trimmed by 3 bases and 4 bases, with 10 bases remaining between them. CDR3 amino acids: CASSPFRGYEQYF. CDR3 DNA sequence: TGTGCCAGCTCACCCTTCAGGGGTTACGAGCAGTACTTC.

V gene TRBV7-9 combines with J gene TRBJ1-2; 7 bases line up with TRBD1. Germline V lookup: CDR1 SEHNR, CDR2 FQNEAQ (reference sequence). This CDR3 spans 15 amino acids. Losses at the gene ends were 5 bases for V and 5 bases for J; bases not matched to a gene: 11. CDR3 residues: CASSPVGTAGYGYTF. CDR3 DNA sequence: TGTGCCAGCAGCCCGGTGGGGACAGCAGGTTATGGCTACACCTTC.

About this clonotype: One base away lies a much larger clone, so this may be a sequencing read error. The rearrangement links TRBV7-9 to TRBJ2-7; D is undetermined. CDR1 is SEHNR and CDR2 is FQNEAQ in the germline V gene (reference sequence). V was trimmed by 6 bases and J by 3 bases, leaving 12 bases between them. The CDR3 runs 13 residues. The CDR3 region is CASRDRDRYEQYF. CDR3 bases: TGTGCCAGCAGAGACCGTGATCGCTACGAGCAGTACTTC.

This clonotype was detected ten times or more. The chain links TRBV7-2 to TRBJ2-7; D is uncertain. V dropped 1 base and J dropped 3 bases, with 10 bases sitting between them. The CDR3 is made up of 14 amino acids. Germline V gene sequence: CDR1 SGHTA, CDR2 FQGNSA. This chain's CDR3 is CASSLVFGFYEQYF. The CDR3 DNA sequence: TGTGCCAGCAGCTTAGTTTTTGGCTTCTACGAGCAGTACTTC.

This clonotype was seen a few times. The J gene is TRBJ1-2, the V gene TRBV3-1, with TRBD1 matching 9 bases. The V segment lost 4 bases and the J segment 7 bases; nucleotides outside the gene matches: 4. This CDR3 comprises 13 residues. Germline V gene data show CDR1 as LGHDT and CDR2 as YNNKEL (reference sequence). Here the CDR3 DNA reads TGTGCCAGCAGCCGTACAGGGGGCTCTGGCTACACCTTC. Encoded protein: CASSRTGGSGYTF.

J is TRBJ2-5 and V is TRBV10-3; the D is unclear. The CDR3 totals 14 residues. Germline V gene lookup returns CDR1 ENHRY and CDR2 SYGVKD. The V end lost 11 bases, the J end lost 2 bases, and 18 bases lay between the germline ends. Here the CDR3 DNA reads TGTGCCGTCGGCCGCCTTGGGGATCAAGAGACCCAGTACTTC. Translating gives CAVGRLGDQETQYF.

This sequence joins TRBV2 and TRBJ1-5; D remains unclear. CDR3 length: 15 amino acids. From germline, CDR1 is SNHLY and CDR2 FYNNEI. V lost 0 bases and J 4 bases, leaving 10 bases between the germline ends. This CDR3 reads CASSEAGIPNQPQHF. The CDR3 DNA reads TGTGCCAGCAGTGAAGCGGGTATCCCGAATCAGCCCCAGCATTTT.

There are many counts of this clonotype. The V and J genes are TRBV27 and TRBJ2-4; 7 positions match TRBD1. The last part of the DNA fits TRBJ2-7 better; the J call may be wrong. The CDR3 is made up of 11 amino acids. Per the germline V gene, CDR1 is MNHEY and CDR2 is SMNVEV (reference sequence). The CDR3 is CASRTGVEQYF. The CDR3 DNA reads TGTGCCAGCAGAACAGGGGTCGAGCAGTACTTC.

The V and J genes are TRBV28 and TRBJ2-7; 7 bases map to TRBD2. V gave up 7 bases and J gave up 0 bases; unmatched junction bases: 9. There are 15 residues in the CDR3. Germline V lookup: CDR1 MDHEN, CDR2 SYDVKM. The chain's CDR3 is CASNPAGPLSYEQYF. The CDR3 coding sequence is TGTGCCAGCAACCCAGCGGGGCCCCTCTCCTACGAGCAGTACTTC.

This clonotype was observed a few times. The chain has TRBV20-1 and TRBJ2-3; D possibly corresponds to TRBD2 (7 bases). Per germline, CDR1 DFQATT and CDR2 SNEGSKA (reference sequence). The CDR3 loop spans 15 amino acids. V was trimmed by 0 bases and J by 4 bases, leaving 14 bases between them. The CDR3 reads CSARDLAGAADTQYF. The CDR3 DNA follows: TGCAGTGCTAGAGATCTGGCGGGGGCAGCAGATACGCAGTATTTT.

The sample holds many counts of this clonotype. The chain joins TRBV5-1 to TRBJ2-6; TRBD1 agrees at 9 bases. In germline, CDR1 is SGHRS, CDR2 YFSETQ. The length of the CDR3 is 16 residues. V lost 2 bases and J lost 1; bases outside the gene matches: 1. The CDR3 DNA follows: TGCGCCAGCAGCTTTGGGACAGGGTCTGGGGCCAACGTCCTGACTTTC. This sequence encodes CASSFGTGSGANVLTF. Full variable domain (outside the CDR3, taken from reference TRBV5-1 and TRBJ2-6): KAGVTQTPRYLIKTRGQQVTLSCSPISGHRSVSWYQQTPGQGLQFLFEYFSETQRNKGNFPGRFSGRQFSNSRSEMNVSTLELGDSALYLCASSFGTGSGANVLTFGAGSRLTVL.

Only a few counts were recorded for this clonotype. This chain links TRBV6-2 or TRBV6-3 with TRBJ2-5; the D is unclear. The J call may be incorrect, as the DNA end agrees better with TRBJ2-7. Germline lookup yields CDR1 MNHEY and CDR2 SVGEGT. CDR3 size: 14 residues. The CDR3 DNA is TGTGCCAGCAGTTACTCGAGGATCGTCTACGAGCAGTACTTC. Its protein product is CASSYSRIVYEQYF.

V is TRBV11-1 and J is TRBJ1-1; no firm D call. This CDR3 contains 21 residues. Trimming left V 1 base short and J 0 bases short, with 27 bases between. Germline CDR1 SGHAT, CDR2 FQDESV (reference sequence). As DNA, the CDR3 is TGTGCCAGCAGCTTAGGTTGGCTCGATCGGTTTGCGAGGAACATGAACACTGAAGCTTTCTTT. Protein: CASSLGWLDRFARNMNTEAFF. Drawing the rest from reference TRBV11-1 and TRBJ1-1, the complete variable domain is EAEVAQSPRYKITEKSQAVAFWCDPISGHATLYWYRQILGQGPELLVQFQDESVVDDSQLPKDRFSAERLKGVDSTLKIQPAELGDSAMYLCASSLGWLDRFARNMNTEAFFGQGTRLTVV.